This is a list of T cell receptor beta chains from one sample in a study of shared clonotypes between healthy human individuals. The repertoire was sequenced with immunoSEQ multiplex PCR; TCRdb's copy has only in-frame clones and lacks some. The sample gives 660,000 or so clones, 95% to 96% of which show up once; about 0.12% is in the top ten. The sample was naive CD8+ T cells sorted from blood. All receptors come from a woman in her 30s in good health. Each CDR3 is given with its conserved first and last residue. D genes are given only for firm matches.

d_call v_call cdr3_aa
NA TRBV11-2 CASSSLPGEKLQRGNEQFF
NA TRBV5-4 CASSFGPLNTEAFF
NA TRBV27 CASSLGPGENIQYF
NA TRBV5-4 CASSLGLEQFF
TRBD2 TRBV2 CASRVTATSQPDTQYF
TRBD1 TRBV28 CASRETGGNEQFF
NA TRBV27 CASSYDYGNTIYF
TRBD1 TRBV28 CASSFVGQGTYEQYF
NA TRBV13 CASSLTGHAYNEQFF
TRBD1 TRBV27 CASSPTGNGYTF
NA TRBV6-1 CASSELGGSSYNEQFF
NA TRBV27 CASSSRISYEQYF
NA TRBV28 CASSLLNPGPANYGYTF
NA TRBV4-1 CASSQGTGLMTYEQYF
NA TRBV19 CASRGNGYTF
TRBD1 TRBV11-2 CASSLENRDRKETQYF
TRBD2 TRBV7-6 CASVLSGAPYNEQFF
NA TRBV28 CASSLGSTSTDTQYF
TRBD1 TRBV9 CASSAYSGTGNYNEQFF
TRBD2 TRBV2 CASSRGIAGVIDEQFF
NA TRBV27 CASGVTGGGNQPQHF
NA TRBV7-9 CASSPTVADNNEQFF
TRBD2 TRBV18 CASSPEGLAVSEQYF
NA TRBV10-2 CASSESRQGAYGYTF
NA TRBV5-5 CASSLTYEQYF
NA TRBV28 CASMSASSYNEQFF
NA TRBV19 CASSIAKGHQPQHF
NA TRBV28 CASSPTLEGEYF
TRBD2 TRBV5-4 CASSLTSGRPLEQFF
NA TRBV5-1 CASSLAEGGGYTF
TRBD2 TRBV2 CASSVSRLAGATDTQYF
NA TRBV13 CASTSGSPDYEQYF
NA TRBV5-4 CASSSPMTPGELFF
TRBD2 TRBV14 CASSHVAGGSYEQYF
NA TRBV4-1 CASSLDSIIYNEQFF
TRBD2 TRBV5-5 CASSPRVGRGDSYEQYF
NA TRBV14 CASSQADRGFWGTEAFF
TRBD1 TRBV6-5 CASRTGETPYGYTF
NA TRBV6-5 CASSYGTEAFF
TRBD1 TRBV7-7 CASSLGTGNYEQYF
NA TRBV27 CASSFTGSSYEQYF
TRBD1 TRBV27 CASSLGTGGGTTGELFF
NA TRBV14 CASSPRGYTEAFF
TRBD1 TRBV13 CASSARTGNYGYTF
NA TRBV2 CASSEGARIYNSPLHF
TRBD1 TRBV2 CASSEVVGRGETQYF
NA TRBV9 CASKPGNTGELFF
NA TRBV6-5 CASSEERKDTQYF